This T cell receptor beta chain was sequenced during a study of blood T cell repertoires in COVID-19. Whole-study context: Samples taken during acute and convalescent COVID-19 were collected in the United States, Italy and Spain. Nucleic acid was either cDNA or gDNA, and it came from T cells, B-cell-depleted T cells, or PBMCs.

Study processing details: The assay estimated nucleated cells by amplifying reference gene primers. Sequencing was performed with immunoSEQ multiplex PCR; in TCRdb, only in-frame clones are kept and a portion is missing. Clone size and V and J calls were adopted from that table, with D and trimming inferred from the DNA. The table includes around 450,000 clones, about nine tenths detected once. Among Cohort 3 donors, those recovered had two negative PCRs, clearance, or symptom resolution. Sequenced material: PBMCs or T cells enriched from blood (not recorded which). The origin of this receptor is a woman between 18 and 30 years old who had recovered from COVID-19.

The CDR3 loop is CASSLALNTIYF. In DNA, the CDR3 is TGTGCCAGCAGCTTAGCTCTAAACACCATATATTTT. The chain recombines TRBV11-2 with TRBJ1-3; unclear D gene. Trimming removed 1 base from V and 6 bases from J, with 4 bases in between. This CDR3 contains 12 residues. Germline V CDR1 and CDR2: SGHAT, FQNNGV.